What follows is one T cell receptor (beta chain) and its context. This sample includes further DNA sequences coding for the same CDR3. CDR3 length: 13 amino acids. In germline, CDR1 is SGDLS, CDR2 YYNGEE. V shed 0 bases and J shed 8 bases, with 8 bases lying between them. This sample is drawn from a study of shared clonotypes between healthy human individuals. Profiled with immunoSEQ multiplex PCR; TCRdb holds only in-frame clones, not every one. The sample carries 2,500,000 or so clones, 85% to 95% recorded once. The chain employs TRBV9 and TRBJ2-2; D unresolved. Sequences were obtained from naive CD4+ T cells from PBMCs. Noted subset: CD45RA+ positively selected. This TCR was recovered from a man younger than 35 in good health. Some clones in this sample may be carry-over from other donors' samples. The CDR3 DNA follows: TGTGCCAGCAGCGTAGTAGTATCTGGGGAGCTGTTTTTT. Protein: CASSVVVSGELFF.